The rows below give T cell receptor beta chains drawn from one sample of a study of Ad26.COV2.S vaccination and SARS-CoV-2 variants. Assay: immunoSEQ multiplex PCR; the TCRdb copy retains only in-frame clones and omits some. Here the sample spans around 100,000 clones, 80% being singletons. The specimen was peripheral blood, collected after recovery from COVID-19. The origin of the receptors is a human donor who had recovered from COVID-19. The CDR3 runs from the conserved cysteine through the conserved F or W. Each record gives: CDR3 DNA, CDR3 protein, J gene, D gene, clone size, V gene. A D gene is named only where the DNA matches it firmly. Not every row has a clone size; where given, it reads once, few, many or a size class.

CDR3nt: TGTGCCATCCCGACAATCAACCGGGACAGAGAATCCGAGCAGTTCTTC; CDR3aa: CAIPTINRDRESEQFF; j_gene: TRBJ2-1; d_gene: TRBD1; abundance: .; v_gene: TRBV2
CDR3nt: TGTGCCAGCAGCCGCGACAGGGCTGAGACCCAGTACTTC; CDR3aa: CASSRDRAETQYF; j_gene: TRBJ2-5; d_gene: TRBD1; abundance: once; v_gene: TRBV4-2
CDR3nt: TGTGCCAGCAGCTCCCTGGGCCCTGAAGGCAAAGAGACCCAGTACTTC; CDR3aa: CASSSLGPEGKETQYF; j_gene: TRBJ2-5; d_gene: .; abundance: .; v_gene: TRBV7-9
CDR3nt: TGTGCCAGCAGCCAAGACGCCACTAGGAGCGGCATTCAGTACTTC; CDR3aa: CASSQDATRSGIQYF; j_gene: TRBJ2-4; d_gene: .; abundance: .; v_gene: TRBV3-1/TRBV3-2
CDR3nt: TGTGCCAGCAGTTTTTTTCGATCGGGCTACGAGCAGTACTTC; CDR3aa: CASSFFRSGYEQYF; j_gene: TRBJ2-7; d_gene: .; abundance: .; v_gene: TRBV28
CDR3nt: TGTGCCACCAGTGATGAGGGGGAGACCACAGATACGCAGTATTTT; CDR3aa: CATSDEGETTDTQYF; j_gene: TRBJ2-3; d_gene: .; abundance: .; v_gene: TRBV24-1
CDR3nt: TGTGCCATCAGTGAGTCATGGGGGGGGACCGTGTCCTCCGAGCAGTACTTC; CDR3aa: CAISESWGGTVSSEQYF; j_gene: TRBJ2-7; d_gene: TRBD2; abundance: .; v_gene: TRBV10-3
CDR3nt: TGTGCCAGCAGCCATGACCGCTCTAACTATGGCTACACCTTC; CDR3aa: CASSHDRSNYGYTF; j_gene: TRBJ1-2; d_gene: .; abundance: .; v_gene: TRBV7-9
CDR3nt: TGTGCCAGTAGTATAGTGGGGGTCTATAGCAATCAGCCCCAGCATTTT; CDR3aa: CASSIVGVYSNQPQHF; j_gene: TRBJ1-5; d_gene: .; abundance: .; v_gene: TRBV19
CDR3nt: TGTGCCACCCGGGATGGATTAGGGGGCAATCAGCCCCAGCATTTT; CDR3aa: CATRDGLGGNQPQHF; j_gene: TRBJ1-5; d_gene: .; abundance: .; v_gene: TRBV10-3
CDR3nt: TGTGCCAGCACTGACAGCGGTGATCAGCCCCAGCATTTT; CDR3aa: CASTDSGDQPQHF; j_gene: TRBJ1-5; d_gene: .; abundance: .; v_gene: TRBV6-1
CDR3nt: TGCGCCAGCAGCCGAGACCTGCGCTGGCCCCAGCATTTT; CDR3aa: CASSRDLRWPQHF; j_gene: TRBJ1-5; d_gene: .; abundance: few; v_gene: TRBV4-3
CDR3nt: TGTGCCAGCAGTTACTCCCGGCGGATGAACACCGGGGAGCTGTTTTTT; CDR3aa: CASSYSRRMNTGELFF; j_gene: TRBJ2-2; d_gene: .; abundance: .; v_gene: TRBV6-2/TRBV6-3
CDR3nt: TGCGCCAGCAGCATGGAAGCCCTAACTGGACAGGGAGTTTCAGATACGCAGTATTTT; CDR3aa: CASSMEALTGQGVSDTQYF; j_gene: TRBJ2-3; d_gene: TRBD1; abundance: .; v_gene: TRBV5-1
CDR3nt: TGTGCCACCACCATGGGGGGTAGGGAGACCCAGTACTTC; CDR3aa: CATTMGGRETQYF; j_gene: TRBJ2-5; d_gene: .; abundance: .; v_gene: TRBV15
CDR3nt: TGTGCCAGCAGTGAATTCGCCTACGGGCGGGGGGGGTACAATGAGCAGTTCTTC; CDR3aa: CASSEFAYGRGGYNEQFF; j_gene: TRBJ2-1; d_gene: TRBD2; abundance: .; v_gene: TRBV6-4
CDR3nt: TGTGCCAGTAGTATAGGGGGGGGCACAGATACGCAGTATTTT; CDR3aa: CASSIGGGTDTQYF; j_gene: TRBJ2-3; d_gene: .; abundance: .; v_gene: TRBV19
CDR3nt: TGTGCCAGTACCTTAACAGGGCCGAACACTGAAGCTTTCTTT; CDR3aa: CASTLTGPNTEAFF; j_gene: TRBJ1-1; d_gene: .; abundance: .; v_gene: TRBV19
CDR3nt: TGTGCCAGCAGCTCCAGGGGAACTAATGAAAAACTGTTTTTT; CDR3aa: CASSSRGTNEKLFF; j_gene: TRBJ1-4; d_gene: .; abundance: .; v_gene: TRBV13
CDR3nt: TGTGCCAGCAGCTTAAGATTTGGACAGGGGGCGAGTGAGCAGTACTTC; CDR3aa: CASSLRFGQGASEQYF; j_gene: TRBJ2-7; d_gene: TRBD1; abundance: .; v_gene: TRBV7-6
CDR3nt: TGTGCCAGCAGACCGGGGGGCTCTGGAAACACCATATATTTT; CDR3aa: CASRPGGSGNTIYF; j_gene: TRBJ1-3; d_gene: .; abundance: once; v_gene: TRBV5-5
CDR3nt: TGTGCCAGCAGTGACGTAGCGGGGAGGACTGAAGCTTTCTTT; CDR3aa: CASSDVAGRTEAFF; j_gene: TRBJ1-1; d_gene: .; abundance: .; v_gene: TRBV6-4
CDR3nt: TGCGCCAGCAGTGAAGAGGACACCGTCATGGACATTCAGTACTTC; CDR3aa: CASSEEDTVMDIQYF; j_gene: TRBJ2-4; d_gene: .; abundance: .; v_gene: TRBV10-1
CDR3nt: TGTGCCAGCAGGCGGACCGGGACTAGCATCTCCCACGAGCAGTACTTC; CDR3aa: CASRRTGTSISHEQYF; j_gene: TRBJ2-7; d_gene: TRBD2; abundance: .; v_gene: TRBV11-2
CDR3nt: TGTGCCTGGAGTGGGGGGACGGGCAATCAGCCCCAGCATTTT; CDR3aa: CAWSGGTGNQPQHF; j_gene: TRBJ1-5; d_gene: .; abundance: .; v_gene: TRBV30
CDR3nt: TGTGCCAGCAGTTACCGCGGGGAGTCAGATACGCAGTATTTT; CDR3aa: CASSYRGESDTQYF; j_gene: TRBJ2-3; d_gene: .; abundance: .; v_gene: TRBV6-5
CDR3nt: TGTGCCAGCAGCAAAGGCGGGCAGGCAGACACCGGGGAGCTGTTTTTT; CDR3aa: CASSKGGQADTGELFF; j_gene: TRBJ2-2; d_gene: .; abundance: .; v_gene: TRBV21-1
CDR3nt: TGTGCCAGCAGTTTTGTTGGTGGGAGCAATCAGCCCCAGCATTTT; CDR3aa: CASSFVGGSNQPQHF; j_gene: TRBJ1-5; d_gene: .; abundance: .; v_gene: TRBV28
CDR3nt: TGTGCCAGCAGCCAATTGCAGGGGTACAATGAGCAGTTCTTC; CDR3aa: CASSQLQGYNEQFF; j_gene: TRBJ2-1; d_gene: .; abundance: .; v_gene: TRBV5-4
CDR3nt: TGTGCCTCTAGGGGGAACTTAAACACCGGGGAGCTGTTTTTT; CDR3aa: CASRGNLNTGELFF; j_gene: TRBJ2-2; d_gene: .; abundance: .; v_gene: TRBV19
CDR3nt: TGTGCCAGCAGCCCTGGGAGGTCCTACTACGAGCAGTACTTC; CDR3aa: CASSPGRSYYEQYF; j_gene: TRBJ2-7; d_gene: .; abundance: few; v_gene: TRBV7-9
CDR3nt: TGTGCCAGCAGCCACCGCGGGGAGGAGACCCAGTACTTC; CDR3aa: CASSHRGEETQYF; j_gene: TRBJ2-5; d_gene: .; abundance: .; v_gene: TRBV3-1/TRBV3-2
CDR3nt: TGTGCCAGCAGCTTAGCCGTAAGGACAGCCCACTACGAGCAGTACTTC; CDR3aa: CASSLAVRTAHYEQYF; j_gene: TRBJ2-7; d_gene: .; abundance: .; v_gene: TRBV11-2
CDR3nt: TGTGCCAGCAGCAAAGGGACGCGGGCCGGGGAGCTGTTTTTT; CDR3aa: CASSKGTRAGELFF; j_gene: TRBJ2-2; d_gene: .; abundance: .; v_gene: TRBV7-2
CDR3nt: TGTGCCTGGAGTGTCGTTAGCGGGGGGTTCGATACGCAGTATTTT; CDR3aa: CAWSVVSGGFDTQYF; j_gene: TRBJ2-3; d_gene: TRBD2; abundance: .; v_gene: TRBV30
CDR3nt: TGTGCCAGCAGCCTTACAGCTGACGCTGAAGCTTTCTTT; CDR3aa: CASSLTADAEAFF; j_gene: TRBJ1-1; d_gene: .; abundance: few; v_gene: TRBV5-4
CDR3nt: TGTGCCAGCAACCCTGGACAGGTTACCTATGGCTACACCTTC; CDR3aa: CASNPGQVTYGYTF; j_gene: TRBJ1-2; d_gene: TRBD1; abundance: once; v_gene: TRBV6-5
CDR3nt: TGTGCCAGCAGCCCCCAGGACACGAGAGAGACCCAGTACTTC; CDR3aa: CASSPQDTRETQYF; j_gene: TRBJ2-5; d_gene: .; abundance: few; v_gene: TRBV5-4
CDR3nt: TGTGCCAGCAGCCTGGGGGGACCTGAAGCTTTCTTT; CDR3aa: CASSLGGPEAFF; j_gene: TRBJ1-1; d_gene: .; abundance: medium-sized; v_gene: TRBV11-1
CDR3nt: TGTGCCTGGATACAGGGGAGGGACGGGGAGCTGTTTTTT; CDR3aa: CAWIQGRDGELFF; j_gene: TRBJ2-2; d_gene: .; abundance: .; v_gene: TRBV30
CDR3nt: TGTGCCAGCAGTTATAGCGAAGCTAACTATGGCTACACCTTC; CDR3aa: CASSYSEANYGYTF; j_gene: TRBJ1-2; d_gene: .; abundance: .; v_gene: TRBV6-5